Listed below are T cell receptor beta chains from one sample, sequenced in a study of cytomegalovirus exposure and HLA in healthy donors. Measured with immunoSEQ multiplex PCR; TCRdb has only the in-frame clones, and not every one. The table lists about 60,000 clones, approximately 70% of them singletons, with less than 20% in the top ten. Sequencing was carried out using PBMCs. These receptors were obtained from a woman aged 55-69 years in good health and CMV-seropositive. Each CDR3 is given with its conserved first and last residue. Each record gives: J gene, V gene, CDR3 protein.

TRBJ1-2 | TRBV5-8 | CASSFRVKFYHYGYTF
TRBJ1-1 | TRBV4-1 | CASSGQWNTEAFF
TRBJ2-1 | TRBV12-5 | CASGAAGGQANEQFF
TRBJ1-1 | TRBV7-2 | CASSLGVGGPF
TRBJ1-4 | TRBV2 | CASSDRGSGDEKLFF
TRBJ1-1 | TRBV19 | CASSIDGLGSFAEAFF
TRBJ1-1 | TRBV6-1 | CASTAGGNTEAFF
TRBJ1-2 | TRBV30 | CAWSGRTNYGYTF
TRBJ1-1 | TRBV6-5 | CASSARDSRNTEAFF
TRBJ1-1 | TRBV19 | CASSMGGAMDTEAFF
TRBJ1-1 | TRBV6-1 | CASISGRTEAFF
TRBJ1-5 | TRBV25-1 | CASSSARAEDSNQPQHF
TRBJ1-5 | TRBV7-2 | CASSSIGTGSFQPQHF
TRBJ1-1 | TRBV6-1 | CASSDGQNTEAFF
TRBJ2-1 | TRBV5-6 | CASRLAGANYNEQFF
TRBJ2-7 | TRBV29-1 | CSVGQRPEQYF
TRBJ2-3 | TRBV7-2 | CASSRDSAADTQYF
TRBJ1-1 | TRBV11-2 | CASSPVGITEAFF